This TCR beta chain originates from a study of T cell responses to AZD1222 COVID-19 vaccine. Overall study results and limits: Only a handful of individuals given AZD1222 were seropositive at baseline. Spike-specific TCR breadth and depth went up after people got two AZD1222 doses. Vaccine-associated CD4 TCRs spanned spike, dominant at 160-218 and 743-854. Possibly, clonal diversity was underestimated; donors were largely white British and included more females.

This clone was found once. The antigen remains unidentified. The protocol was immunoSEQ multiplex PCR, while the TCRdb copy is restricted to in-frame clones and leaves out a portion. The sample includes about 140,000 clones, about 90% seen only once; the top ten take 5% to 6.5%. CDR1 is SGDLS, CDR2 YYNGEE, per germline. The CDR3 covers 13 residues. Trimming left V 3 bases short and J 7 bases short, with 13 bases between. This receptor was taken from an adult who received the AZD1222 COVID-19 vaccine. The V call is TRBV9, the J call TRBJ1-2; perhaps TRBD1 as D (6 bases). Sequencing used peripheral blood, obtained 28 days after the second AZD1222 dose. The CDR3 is CASSANRVTGYTF. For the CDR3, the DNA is TGTGCCAGCAGCGCGAACAGGGTCACTGGCTACACCTTC.